One and the same sample provided the 4 T cell receptor beta chains below, sequenced in a study of blood T cell repertoires in COVID-19. Assay used: immunoSEQ multiplex PCR; TCRdb lists only in-frame clones, some missing. The table shows approximately 180,000 clones, with more than 75% occurring only once. Sequenced material: peripheral blood. The receptors come from a woman in her sixties or seventies with COVID-19, enrolled during active disease.

The chain joins TRBV5-1 to TRBJ2-2; 8 bases fit TRBD2. The CDR3 loop spans 16 amino acids. Germline V gene lookup returns CDR1 SGHRS and CDR2 YFSETQ. The trim removed 7 bases at V and 3 bases at J, leaving 11 bases unmatched. As DNA, the CDR3 is TGCGCCAGCCTCGAGGGAGCGGGAGAGTACACCGGGGAGCTGTTTTTT. Protein sequence: CASLEGAGEYTGELFF.

V gene TRBV27 combines with J gene TRBJ2-7; TRBD1 matches 10 bases. This CDR3 region has 14 residues. V gave up 8 bases and J gave up 6 bases; unmatched junction bases: 10. Germline V gives CDR1 MNHEY, CDR2 SMNVEV (reference sequence). CDR3 in amino acids: CASRRRDRGFEQYF. As DNA, the CDR3 is TGTGCCAGCCGGAGACGGGACAGGGGATTCGAGCAGTACTTC.

V usage is TRBV7-3 and J usage is TRBJ2-7, with D tentatively TRBD2 (5 bases). The CDR3 runs 15 residues. V was pared by 3 bases and J by 4 bases, with 16 bases between. Germline-derived CDR1 and CDR2 are SGHTA and FQGTGA. The CDR3 spells CASSLLRVWEYEQYF. CDR3 DNA sequence: TGTGCCAGCAGCTTGCTGAGGGTCTGGGAATACGAGCAGTACTTC. Drawing the rest from reference TRBV7-3 and TRBJ2-7, the complete variable domain is GAGVSQTPSNKVTEKGKYVELRCDPISGHTALYWYRQSLGQGPEFLIYFQGTGAADDSGLPNDRFFAVRPEGSVSTLKIQRTERGDSAVYLCASSLLRVWEYEQYFGPGTRLTVT.

The chain recombines TRBV19 with TRBJ2-7, with TRBD1 matching over 8 bases. This CDR3 is 15 amino acids long. The trim removed 6 bases at V and 0 bases at J, leaving 7 bases unmatched. In germline, CDR1 is LNHDA, CDR2 SQIVND (reference sequence). The CDR3 spells CASSGFGTGSYEQYF. CDR3 sequence (DNA): TGTGCCAGTAGCGGATTTGGGACAGGCTCCTACGAGCAGTACTTC. The full variable domain, completed using reference TRBV19 and TRBJ2-7, is DGGITQSPKYLFRKEGQNVTLSCEQNLNHDAMYWYRQDPGQGLRLIYYSQIVNDFQKGDIAEGYSVSREKKESFPLTVTSAQKNPTAFYLCASSGFGTGSYEQYFGPGTRLTVT.